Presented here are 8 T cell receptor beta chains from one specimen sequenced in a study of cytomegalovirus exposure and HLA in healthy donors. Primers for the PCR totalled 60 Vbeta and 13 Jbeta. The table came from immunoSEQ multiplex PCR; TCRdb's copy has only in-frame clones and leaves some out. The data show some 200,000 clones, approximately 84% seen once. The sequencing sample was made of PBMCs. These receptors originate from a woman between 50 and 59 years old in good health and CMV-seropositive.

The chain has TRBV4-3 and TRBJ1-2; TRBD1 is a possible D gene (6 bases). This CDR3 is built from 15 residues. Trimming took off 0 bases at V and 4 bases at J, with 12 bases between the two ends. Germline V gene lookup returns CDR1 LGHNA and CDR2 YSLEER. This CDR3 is CASSQEDRGTYGYTF. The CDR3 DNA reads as TGCGCCAGCAGCCAAGAGGATAGGGGGACCTATGGCTACACCTTC.

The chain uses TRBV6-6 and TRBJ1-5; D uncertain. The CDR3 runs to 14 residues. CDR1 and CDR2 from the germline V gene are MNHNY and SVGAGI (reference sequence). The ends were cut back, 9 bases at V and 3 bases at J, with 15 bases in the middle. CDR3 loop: CASLEGVLNQPQHF. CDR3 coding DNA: TGTGCCAGTCTGGAGGGCGTCCTCAATCAGCCCCAGCATTTT.

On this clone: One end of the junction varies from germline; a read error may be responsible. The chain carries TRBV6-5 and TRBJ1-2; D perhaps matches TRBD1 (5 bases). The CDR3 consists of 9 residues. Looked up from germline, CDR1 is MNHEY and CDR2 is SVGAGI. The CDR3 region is CASSRGGDF. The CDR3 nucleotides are TGTGCCAGCAGCCGGGGGGGGGACTTC.

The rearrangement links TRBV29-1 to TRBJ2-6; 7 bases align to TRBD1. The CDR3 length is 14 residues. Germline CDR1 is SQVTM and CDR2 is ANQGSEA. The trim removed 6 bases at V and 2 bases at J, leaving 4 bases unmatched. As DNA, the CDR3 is TGCAGCGTAGGGACAGTAACTGGGGCCAACGTCCTGACTTTC. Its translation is CSVGTVTGANVLTF. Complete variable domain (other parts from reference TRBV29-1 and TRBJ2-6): SAVISQKPSRDICQRGTSLTIQCQVDSQVTMMFWYRQQPGQSLTLIATANQGSEATYESGFVIDKFPISRPNLTFSTLTVSNMSPEDSSIYLCSVGTVTGANVLTFGAGSRLTVL.

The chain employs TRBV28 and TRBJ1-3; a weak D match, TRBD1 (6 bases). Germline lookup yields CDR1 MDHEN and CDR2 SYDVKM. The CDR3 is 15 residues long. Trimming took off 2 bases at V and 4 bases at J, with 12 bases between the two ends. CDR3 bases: TGTGCCAGCAGTTTAGGGGGGGCGTTGGGAAACACCATATATTTT. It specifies CASSLGGALGNTIYF.

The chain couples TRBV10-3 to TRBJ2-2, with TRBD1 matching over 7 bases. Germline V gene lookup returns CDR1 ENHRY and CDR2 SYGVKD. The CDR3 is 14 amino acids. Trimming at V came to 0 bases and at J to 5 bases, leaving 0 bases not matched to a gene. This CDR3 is CAISESTGTGELFF. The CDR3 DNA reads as TGTGCCATCAGTGAGTCGACAGGGACCGGGGAGCTGTTTTTT.

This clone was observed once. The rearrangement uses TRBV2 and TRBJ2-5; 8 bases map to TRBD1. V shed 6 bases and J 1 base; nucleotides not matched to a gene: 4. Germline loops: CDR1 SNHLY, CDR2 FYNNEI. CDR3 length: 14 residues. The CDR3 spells CASSPGQVQETQYF. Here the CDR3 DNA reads TGTGCCAGCAGCCCGGGACAGGTCCAAGAGACCCAGTACTTC.

Here the CDR3 DNA reads TGCGCCAGCAGCCAAACCCTACAGGGTTCCGGGGAGCTGTTTTTT. It specifies CASSQTLQGSGELFF. The chain carries TRBV4-3 and TRBJ2-2, with D possibly matching TRBD1 (6 bases). Per the germline V gene, CDR1 is LGHNA and CDR2 is YSLEER. CDR3 length equals 15 residues. V was trimmed by 2 bases and J by 6 bases, leaving 13 bases between them.